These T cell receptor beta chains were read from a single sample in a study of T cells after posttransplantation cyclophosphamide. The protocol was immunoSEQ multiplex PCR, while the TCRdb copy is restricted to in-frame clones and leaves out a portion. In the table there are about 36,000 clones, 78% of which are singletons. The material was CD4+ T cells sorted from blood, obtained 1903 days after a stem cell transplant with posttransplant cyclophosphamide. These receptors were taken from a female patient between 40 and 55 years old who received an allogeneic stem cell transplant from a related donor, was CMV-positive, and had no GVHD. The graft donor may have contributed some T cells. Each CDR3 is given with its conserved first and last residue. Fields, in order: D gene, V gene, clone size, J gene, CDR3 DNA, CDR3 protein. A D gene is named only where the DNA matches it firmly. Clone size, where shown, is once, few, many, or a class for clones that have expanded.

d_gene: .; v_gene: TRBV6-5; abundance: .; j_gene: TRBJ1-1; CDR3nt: TGTGCCAGCAGTTACACTGGACTTACGGACACTGAAGCTTTCTTT; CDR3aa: CASSYTGLTDTEAFF
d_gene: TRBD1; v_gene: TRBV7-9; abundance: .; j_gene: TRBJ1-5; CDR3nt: TGTGCCAGCAGCGCAACAGGGGGCTGGGGGAGCAATCAGCCCCAGCATTTT; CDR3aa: CASSATGGWGSNQPQHF
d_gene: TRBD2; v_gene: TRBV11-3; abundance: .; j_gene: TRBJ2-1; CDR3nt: TGTGCCAGCAGCTACACTAGCGGGATATACAATGAGCAGTTCTTC; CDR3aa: CASSYTSGIYNEQFF
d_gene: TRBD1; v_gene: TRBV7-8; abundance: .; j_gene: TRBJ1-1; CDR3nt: TGTGCCAGCAGCTTAGCCGCCCCGACAGGGGTGAACACTGAAGCTTTCTTT; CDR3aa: CASSLAAPTGVNTEAFF
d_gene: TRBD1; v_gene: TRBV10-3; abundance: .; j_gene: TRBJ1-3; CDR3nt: TGTGCCATCAGTGAGCCTACAGGGGCTGGAAACACCATATATTTT; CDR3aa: CAISEPTGAGNTIYF
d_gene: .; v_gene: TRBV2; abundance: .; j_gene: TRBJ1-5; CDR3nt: TGTGCCAGCAGTGAAGGACCCGGGGGGTGGCAGCCCCAGCATTTT; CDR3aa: CASSEGPGGWQPQHF
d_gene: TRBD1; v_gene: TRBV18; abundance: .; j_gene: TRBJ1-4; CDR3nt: TGTGCCAGCTCACCAACAACACTTACAGGGGGCGCCTTTGAAAAACTGTTTTTT; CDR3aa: CASSPTTLTGGAFEKLFF
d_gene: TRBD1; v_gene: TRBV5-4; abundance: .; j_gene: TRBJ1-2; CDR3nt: TGTGCCAGCAGCTCCACAGGGGGCGCCTCTGGCTACACCTTC; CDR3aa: CASSSTGGASGYTF
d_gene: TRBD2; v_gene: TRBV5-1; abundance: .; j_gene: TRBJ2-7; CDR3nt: TGCGCCAGCAGCTTGGCCGGGGGACTAGCGGTGTACGAGCAGTACTTC; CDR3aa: CASSLAGGLAVYEQYF
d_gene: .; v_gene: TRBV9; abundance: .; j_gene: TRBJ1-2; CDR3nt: TGTGCCAGCAGCCCCACCGGGAGAAACTTTAACTATGGCTACACCTTC; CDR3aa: CASSPTGRNFNYGYTF
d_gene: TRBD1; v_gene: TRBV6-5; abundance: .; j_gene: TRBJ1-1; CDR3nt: TGTGCCAGCAGGGCAGGGGGCGATGAAGCTTTCTTT; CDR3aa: CASRAGGDEAFF
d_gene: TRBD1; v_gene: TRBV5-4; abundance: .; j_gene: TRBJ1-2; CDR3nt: TGTGCCAGCAGCTTGCCAACACAGGGGTCTAACTATGGCTACACCTTC; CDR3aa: CASSLPTQGSNYGYTF
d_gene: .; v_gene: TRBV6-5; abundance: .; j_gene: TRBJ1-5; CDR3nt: TGTGCCAGCAGTCGTGGGGCAGCAAGCAATCAGCCCCAGCATTTT; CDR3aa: CASSRGAASNQPQHF
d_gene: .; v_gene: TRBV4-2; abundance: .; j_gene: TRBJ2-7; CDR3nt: TGTGCCAGCAGCCAAGGCGACAGGTCGAGCTCCTACGAGCAGTACTTC; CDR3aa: CASSQGDRSSSYEQYF
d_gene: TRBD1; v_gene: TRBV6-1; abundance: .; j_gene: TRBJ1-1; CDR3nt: TGTGCCAGCAGCCCAGGGGGTTCCCCACCTGAAGCTTTCTTT; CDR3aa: CASSPGGSPPEAFF
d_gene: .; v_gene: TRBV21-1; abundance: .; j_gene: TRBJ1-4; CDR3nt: TGTGCCAGCAGCAAACCCCCAATTGACAGGGTGGCTAATGAAAAACTGTTTTTT; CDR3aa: CASSKPPIDRVANEKLFF
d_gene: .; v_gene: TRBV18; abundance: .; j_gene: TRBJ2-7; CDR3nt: TGTGCCAGCTCACCATTGAGTACGGGGGGCATAACGTACGAGCAGTACTTC; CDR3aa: CASSPLSTGGITYEQYF
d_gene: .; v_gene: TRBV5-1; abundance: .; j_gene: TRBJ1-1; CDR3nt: TGCGCCAGCAGCTTGGGCCAGGGAAGAGAGGCTTTCTTT; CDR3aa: CASSLGQGREAFF
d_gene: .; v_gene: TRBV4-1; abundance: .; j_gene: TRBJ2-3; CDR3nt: TGCGCCAGCAGCCAAACTGGTTCGGGAGATACGCAGTATTTT; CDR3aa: CASSQTGSGDTQYF
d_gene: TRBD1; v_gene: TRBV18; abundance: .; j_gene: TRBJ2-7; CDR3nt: TGTGCCAGCTCACCGGGACAGGGGTCCTACGAGCAGTACTTC; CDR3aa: CASSPGQGSYEQYF
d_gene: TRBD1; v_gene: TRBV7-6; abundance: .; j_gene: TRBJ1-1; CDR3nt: TGTGCCAGCAGCTTAACAGGGGACACTGAAGCTTTCTTT; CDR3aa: CASSLTGDTEAFF
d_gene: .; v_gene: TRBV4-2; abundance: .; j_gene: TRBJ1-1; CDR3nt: TGTGCCAGCAGCCAAGAGGCCAGGTCGGCGTGGAACACTGAAGCTTTCTTT; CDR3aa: CASSQEARSAWNTEAFF
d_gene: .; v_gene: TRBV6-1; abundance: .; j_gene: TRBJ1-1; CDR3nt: TGTGCCACCTCCCTAGGGGCCATGAACACTGAAGCTTTCTTT; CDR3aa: CATSLGAMNTEAFF
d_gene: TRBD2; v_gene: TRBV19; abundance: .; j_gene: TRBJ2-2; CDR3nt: TGTGCCAGTATCCCCGGGGCGGGGGGGAACACCGGGGAGCTGTTTTTT; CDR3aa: CASIPGAGGNTGELFF
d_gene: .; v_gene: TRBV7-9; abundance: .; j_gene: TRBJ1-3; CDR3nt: TGTGCCAGCACCCCATCAGGGGTATCCGGAAACACCATATATTTT; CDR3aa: CASTPSGVSGNTIYF
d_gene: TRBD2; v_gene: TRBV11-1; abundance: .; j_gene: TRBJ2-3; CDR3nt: TGTGCCAGCAGCCTAAGCGGGGGGGGGACAGATACGCAGTATTTT; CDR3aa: CASSLSGGGTDTQYF
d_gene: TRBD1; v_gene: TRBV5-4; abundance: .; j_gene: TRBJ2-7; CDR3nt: TGTGCCAGCAGCTTGGGGTTGGGCACCGGGACAGGATCCTACGAGCAGTACTTC; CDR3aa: CASSLGLGTGTGSYEQYF
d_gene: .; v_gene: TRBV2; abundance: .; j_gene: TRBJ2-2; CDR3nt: TGTGCCACTGGACAAGCCAGAGGCGGGGAGCTGTTTTTT; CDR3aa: CATGQARGGELFF
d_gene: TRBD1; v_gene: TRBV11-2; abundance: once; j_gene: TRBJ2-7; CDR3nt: TGTGCCAGCAGCTTAGTCCCCCAGGGGGCGGATGGCGAGCAGTACTTC; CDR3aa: CASSLVPQGADGEQYF
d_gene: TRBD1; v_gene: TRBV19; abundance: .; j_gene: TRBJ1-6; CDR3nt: TGTGCCAGTGCTGGGACAGTTAATTCACCCCTCCACTTT; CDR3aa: CASAGTVNSPLHF
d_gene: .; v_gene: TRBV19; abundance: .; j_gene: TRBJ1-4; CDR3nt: TGTGCCAGTAGTATAGGGGCCGGGGAGAATGAAAAACTGTTTTTT; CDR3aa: CASSIGAGENEKLFF
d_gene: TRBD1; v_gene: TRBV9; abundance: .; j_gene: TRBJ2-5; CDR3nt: TGTGCCAGCAGCTCCTCAGACAGGGGGTTTGAGACCCAGTACTTC; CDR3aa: CASSSSDRGFETQYF
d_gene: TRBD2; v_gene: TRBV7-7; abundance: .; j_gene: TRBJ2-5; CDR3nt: TGTGCTAGCAGCTTGAAGGGTAGCGGGGGAGAGACCCAGTACTTC; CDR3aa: CASSLKGSGGETQYF
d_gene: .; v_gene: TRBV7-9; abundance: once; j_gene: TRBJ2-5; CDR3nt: TGTGCCAGCAGCTTAGTAGGTTTCCCTAATGAGGACTTC; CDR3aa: CASSLVGFPNEDF
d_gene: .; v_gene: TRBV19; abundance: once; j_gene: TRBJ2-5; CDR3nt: TGTGCCAGTAGTATGTGGGACACCTCCATTATTCCAGACCAGGAGACCCAGTACTTC; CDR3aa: CASSMWDTSIIPDQETQYF
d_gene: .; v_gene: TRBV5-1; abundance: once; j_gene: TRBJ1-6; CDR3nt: TGCGCCAGCAGCTTGGCGGACAGAAATTCACCCCTCCGCTTT; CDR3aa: CASSLADRNSPLRF
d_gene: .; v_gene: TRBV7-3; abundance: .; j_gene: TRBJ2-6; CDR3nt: TGTGCCAGCAGCAAAGGGGTTTCTGGGGCCAACGTCCTGACTTTC; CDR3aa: CASSKGVSGANVLTF
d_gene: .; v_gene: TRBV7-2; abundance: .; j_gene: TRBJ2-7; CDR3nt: TGTGCCAGCAGCCAATGGACTGGAACCTACGAGCAGTACTTC; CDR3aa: CASSQWTGTYEQYF
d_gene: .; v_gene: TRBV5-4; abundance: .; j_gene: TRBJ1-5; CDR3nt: TGTGCCAGCAGCTTAGGGGTAGGGCGGGAGCAGCCCCAGCATTTT; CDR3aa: CASSLGVGREQPQHF
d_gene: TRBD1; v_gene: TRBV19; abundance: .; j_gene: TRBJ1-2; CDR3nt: TGTGCCAGTACCACGGACAGGGGGCAGTCCAACTATGGCTACACCTTC; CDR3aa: CASTTDRGQSNYGYTF
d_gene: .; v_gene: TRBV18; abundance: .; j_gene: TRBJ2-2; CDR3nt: TGTGCCAGCTCTGCTAGAAACACCGGGGAGCTGTTTTTT; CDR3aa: CASSARNTGELFF
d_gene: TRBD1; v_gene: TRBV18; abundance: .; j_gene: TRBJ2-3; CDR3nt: TGTGCCAGCTCACCGACTTCAGGGGGCGGCACAGATACGCAGTATTTT; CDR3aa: CASSPTSGGGTDTQYF
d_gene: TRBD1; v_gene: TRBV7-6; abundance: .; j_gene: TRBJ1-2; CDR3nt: TGTGCCAGCAGCCCGGCAGGGGGCGAAGGCTACACCTTC; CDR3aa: CASSPAGGEGYTF
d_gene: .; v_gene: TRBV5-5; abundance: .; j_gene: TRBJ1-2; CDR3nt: TGTGCCAGCAGCTTGCGAGGGCTTGGGGACTATGGCTACACCTTC; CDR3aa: CASSLRGLGDYGYTF
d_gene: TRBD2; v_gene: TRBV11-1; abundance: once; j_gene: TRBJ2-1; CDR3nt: TGTGCCAGCAGCTTAACATCTAGCGGGGGGTCCTCCTACAATGAGCAGTTCTTC; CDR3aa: CASSLTSSGGSSYNEQFF
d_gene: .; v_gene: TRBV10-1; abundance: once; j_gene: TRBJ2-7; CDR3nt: TGCGCCAGCAGTCTGAACCCGGGAGGACAGGGCTTCCTTCTGGAGCAGTACTTC; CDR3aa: CASSLNPGGQGFLLEQYF
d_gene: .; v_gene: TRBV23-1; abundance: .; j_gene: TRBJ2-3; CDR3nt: TGCGCCAGCAGTTCCTACGGGACTAGCACAGATACGCAGTATTTT; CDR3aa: CASSSYGTSTDTQYF